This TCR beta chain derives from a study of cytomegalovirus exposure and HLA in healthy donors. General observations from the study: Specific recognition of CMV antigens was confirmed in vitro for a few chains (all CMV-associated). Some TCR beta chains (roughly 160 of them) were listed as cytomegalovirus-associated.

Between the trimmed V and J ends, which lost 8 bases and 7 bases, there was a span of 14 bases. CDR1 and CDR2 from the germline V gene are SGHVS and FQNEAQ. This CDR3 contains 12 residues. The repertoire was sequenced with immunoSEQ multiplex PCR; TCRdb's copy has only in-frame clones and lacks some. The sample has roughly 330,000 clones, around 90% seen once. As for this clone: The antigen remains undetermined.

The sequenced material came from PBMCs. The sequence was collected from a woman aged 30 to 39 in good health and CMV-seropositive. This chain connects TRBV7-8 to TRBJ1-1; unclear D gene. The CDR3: CASERVSSEAFF. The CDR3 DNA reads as TGTGCCAGCGAAAGGGTCTCCAGTGAAGCTTTCTTT.